These 17 T cell receptor beta chains were sequenced from one sample in a study of shared clonotypes between healthy human individuals. The assay was immunoSEQ multiplex PCR, and TCRdb's table has in-frame clones only and misses some. Here the sample spans about 2 million clones, about 95% being singletons. Naive CD8 cells, CD45RO-negative and positively selected for CCR7, excluded terminally differentiated effector memory CD45RA+ cells. The sequencing input was naive CD8+ T cells sorted from blood. The source is a man aged 18 to 35 in good health.

This clone was seen once. The V gene is TRBV9, the J gene TRBJ2-3; tentative D call: TRBD1 (5 bases). The CDR3 is 14 residues long. Germline CDR1 is SGDLS and CDR2 is YYNGEE. Trimming cost V 2 bases and J 2 bases, with 9 bases left between them. CDR3 sequence reads: CASSVDTLTDTQYF. CDR3 sequence (DNA): TGTGCCAGCAGCGTGGACACCCTCACAGATACGCAGTATTTT.

The chain uses TRBV7-8 and TRBJ2-7, with 7 bases identical to TRBD1. The germline V gene has CDR1 SGHVS and CDR2 FQNEAQ. V trimming: 5 bases; J trimming: 4 bases; junction bases outside the gene matches: 8. The CDR3 covers 14 residues. The CDR3 sequence is CASSQETGSYEQYF. The CDR3 coding sequence is TGTGCCAGCAGCCAGGAGACAGGGTCGTACGAGCAGTACTTC.

The chain recombines TRBV6-4 with TRBJ2-1; 8 nucleotides align to TRBD1. Germline V gene lookup returns CDR1 MRHNA and CDR2 SNTAGT. This CDR3 has 14 amino acids. The V and J ends lost 2 bases and 4 bases, in that order; junction bases with no gene match: 1. CDR3 loop: CASSDGQGYNEQFF. In nucleotides, the CDR3 is TGTGCCAGCAGTGACGGACAGGGTTACAATGAGCAGTTCTTC.

On this clone: Distinct nucleotide sequences in the sample also encode this CDR3. The chain couples TRBV7-9 to TRBJ2-7, with D uncertain. This CDR3 contains 13 residues. Between the trimmed V and J ends, which lost 3 bases and 1 base, there was a span of 7 bases. Germline-derived CDR1 and CDR2 are SEHNR and FQNEAQ (reference sequence). Here the CDR3 DNA reads TGTGCCAGCAGCTTGGACGGTTCCTACGAGCAGTACTTC. Its protein product is CASSLDGSYEQYF.

In DNA, the CDR3 is TGTGCCAGCAGCGTATCTAGAACAGGGGTAGAATCTGGAAACACCATATATTTT. Protein: CASSVSRTGVESGNTIYF. The V and J genes are TRBV9 and TRBJ1-3, with 7 bases matching TRBD1. The length of the CDR3 is 18 residues. The V gene end was trimmed by 1 base and the J gene end by 1 base; junction bases not matched to a gene: 11. Germline V gene lookup returns CDR1 SGDLS and CDR2 YYNGEE.

J is TRBJ1-2 and V is TRBV27, with a tentative D call TRBD1 (5 bases). Germline CDR1 MNHEY, CDR2 SMNVEV (reference sequence). With 7 bases removed from V and 1 base from J, the gap between germline ends came to 16 bases. This CDR3 is built from 15 residues. CDR3 DNA sequence: TGTGCCAGCAAGGGGTGGACTCATGATAACTATGGCTACACCTTC. It yields the protein CASKGWTHDNYGYTF.

This rearrangement joins TRBV10-2 to TRBJ2-1; 7 bases fit TRBD1. J lost 2 bases, V lost 2 bases, and 0 bases had no gene match. The CDR3 extends over 14 amino acids. CDR1 and CDR2 from the germline V gene are WSHSY and SAAADI. CDR3 nucleotides: TGCGCCAGCAGTGAGACAGGGGCCTACAATGAGCAGTTCTTC. Protein product: CASSETGAYNEQFF.

J is TRBJ2-2 and V is TRBV9; a possible D gene is TRBD1 (6 bases). There are 16 residues in the CDR3. The germline V gene encodes CDR1 SGDLS and CDR2 YYNGEE. With 6 bases removed from V and 2 bases from J, the gap between germline ends came to 17 bases. The CDR3 nucleotides read TGTGCCAGCACCTACGGGGCAGGGGTAAACACCGGGGAGCTGTTTTTT. This codes for CASTYGAGVNTGELFF.

V gene TRBV4-3 combines with J gene TRBJ2-2; 14 bases map to TRBD2. Germline loops: CDR1 LGHNA, CDR2 YSLEER. Losses at the gene ends were 4 bases for V and 6 bases for J; bases not matched to a gene: 10. The length of the CDR3 is 18 residues. CDR3 in DNA: TGCGCCAGCAGCCGATTATACGGGACTAGCGGGAGAGCCGGGGAGCTGTTTTTT. Its translation is CASSRLYGTSGRAGELFF.

The genes are TRBV27 and TRBJ2-5; tentatively, D is TRBD1 (6 bases). CDR1 and CDR2 from the germline V gene are MNHEY and SMNVEV (reference sequence). CDR3 length: 14 amino acids. The ends were cut back, 1 base at V and 5 bases at J, with 11 bases in the middle. The CDR3 region has the DNA TGTGCCAGCAGTTTATATTCCAGGGGTGAGACCCAGTACTTC. This codes for CASSLYSRGETQYF.

This clone was observed a single time. The chain links TRBV11-2 to TRBJ2-5; no clear D gene. The V end was cut by 1 base, the J end by 4 bases, with 13 bases between. The CDR3 is 15 amino acids. Per germline, CDR1 SGHAT and CDR2 FQNNGV. The CDR3, as DNA: TGTGCCAGCAGCTTAGTGGCGGCCCCTGGAGAGACCCAGTACTTC. Translated, it gives CASSLVAAPGETQYF. The full variable domain, its missing parts supplied by reference TRBV11-2 and TRBJ2-5, is EAGVAQSPRYKIIEKRQSVAFWCNPISGHATLYWYQQILGQGPKLLIQFQNNGVVDDSQLPKDRFSAERLKGVDSTLKIQPAKLEDSAVYLCASSLVAAPGETQYFGPGTRLLVL.

This chain joins TRBV21-1 and TRBJ1-6. TRBV21-1 is labeled a pseudogene. CDR3 length: 16 residues. The CDR3 DNA sequence: TGTGCCAGCAGCATGTGGACGTGCTCCTATAATTCACCCCTCCACTTT. Translating it yields CASSMWTCSYNSPLHF.

This chain uses TRBV28 with TRBJ1-2, with D perhaps TRBD1 (6 bases). This CDR3 comprises 15 residues. Germline lookup yields CDR1 MDHEN and CDR2 SYDVKM. V dropped 4 bases and J dropped 0 bases, with 12 bases sitting between them. CDR3: CASSWQGLANYGYTF. CDR3 DNA sequence: TGTGCCAGCAGTTGGCAGGGGCTCGCTAACTATGGCTACACCTTC.

The chain links TRBV5-1 to TRBJ2-1, with no clear D. The germline CDR1 and CDR2 sequences are SGHRS and YFSETQ. The CDR3 totals 12 residues. The V and J ends lost 0 bases and 10 bases respectively, with 8 bases between them. CDR3 protein: CASSLDGSEQFF. The CDR3 DNA reads as TGCGCCAGCAGCTTGGACGGCAGCGAGCAGTTCTTC. Looking up the rest from reference TRBV5-1 and TRBJ2-1 gives the full variable domain: KAGVTQTPRYLIKTRGQQVTLSCSPISGHRSVSWYQQTPGQGLQFLFEYFSETQRNKGNFPGRFSGRQFSNSRSEMNVSTLELGDSALYLCASSLDGSEQFFGPGTRLTVL.

The chain employs TRBV27 and TRBJ1-5; no clear D gene. Trimming took off 0 bases at V and 0 bases at J, with 9 bases between the two ends. Germline values: CDR1 MNHEY, CDR2 SMNVEV (reference sequence). The length of the CDR3 is 16 residues. The CDR3 sequence is CASSLSSGDSNQPQHF. The CDR3 DNA reads as TGTGCCAGCAGTTTATCGTCGGGAGATAGCAATCAGCCCCAGCATTTT.

This clone has only one observation. The chain is built from TRBV10-1 and TRBJ2-3, with D unresolved. Germline V gene lookup returns CDR1 WNHNN and CDR2 SYGVQD (reference sequence). The CDR3 is 14 residues long. Trimming removed 2 bases at V and 2 bases at J, with 8 bases between. The CDR3, as DNA: TGCGCCAGCAGTGAGAATCTGTACACAGATACGCAGTATTTT. It encodes CASSENLYTDTQYF.

V and J are TRBV6-1 and TRBJ2-1; D remains ambiguous. The germline V and J ends were trimmed by 8 bases and 3 bases, with 5 bases remaining between them. This CDR3 is 11 amino acids long. Germline V gene lookup returns CDR1 MNHNS and CDR2 SASEGT. CDR3 loop: CASEDYNEQFF. Here the CDR3 DNA reads TGTGCCAGCGAGGACTACAATGAGCAGTTCTTC.